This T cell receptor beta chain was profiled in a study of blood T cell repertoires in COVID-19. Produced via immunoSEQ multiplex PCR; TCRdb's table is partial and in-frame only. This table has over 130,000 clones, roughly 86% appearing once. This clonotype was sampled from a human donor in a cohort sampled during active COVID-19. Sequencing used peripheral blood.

Here the CDR3 reads CASSLYGTAYNSPLHF. DNA for the CDR3: TGTGCCAGCAGCCTTTACGGGACAGCTTATAATTCACCCCTCCACTTT. The chain combines TRBV7-2 with TRBJ1-6, with 7 nucleotides matching TRBD1. Trimming took 5 bases from V and 4 from J; bases not matched to a gene: 8. Germline lookup yields CDR1 SGHTA and CDR2 FQGNSA. This CDR3 comprises 16 residues.